This T cell receptor (beta chain) was retrieved from a study of blood T cell repertoires in COVID-19. Study overall: The United States, Italy and Spain were the sources of the acute and convalescent COVID-19 samples. From T cells, B-cell-depleted T cells, or PBMCs came the material, which was cDNA or gDNA.

Germline-derived CDR1 and CDR2 are SGHNT and YYREEE (reference sequence). After removal of 4 bases from V and 2 bases from J, the junction contained 6 bases not matched to a gene. The CDR3 loop spans 15 amino acids. Authors' processing steps: Reference gene primer amplification yielded estimated nucleated cell counts. The assay was immunoSEQ multiplex PCR, and TCRdb's table has in-frame clones only and misses some. V, J and clone size are those of that table, while D and trimming were read from the DNA. The sample has about 76,000 clones; more than 75% are singletons. The chain uses TRBV5-4 and TRBJ2-5; 9 bases align to TRBD1. Material for sequencing was peripheral blood. This TCR was sampled from a human donor in a cohort sampled during active COVID-19. In DNA, the CDR3 is TGTGCCAGCAGCAAGGGACAGGGTGGTCAAGAGACCCAGTACTTC. This gives the protein CASSKGQGGQETQYF.